Listed below are T cell receptor beta chains from one sample, sequenced in a study of T cells in localized non-small cell lung cancer. Clones were sequenced by immunoSEQ multiplex PCR, and TCRdb holds only the in-frame ones, with some missing. The sample has some 35,000 clones, 85% to 95% seen once. The source material was peripheral blood, sampled before any cancer treatment. These receptors originate from a female donor of 60 years or more with stage I lung adenocarcinoma. Both conserved end residues are part of each CDR3. Fields, in order: J gene, V gene, D gene, clone size, CDR3 DNA, CDR3 protein. The D gene is left open where the match is weak. A clone size is listed for some rows: how often the clone was seen (once, few, many), or a class if it is expanded.

j_call: TRBJ2-3; v_call: TRBV11-2; d_call: .; clone_size: .; cdr3_nt: TGTGCCAGCAGCTTAGGGGGGTTCACAGATACGCAGTATTTT; cdr3_aa: CASSLGGFTDTQYF
j_call: TRBJ1-4; v_call: TRBV7-8; d_call: TRBD1; clone_size: .; cdr3_nt: TGTGCCAGCAGCCATAGCACACAGGGGGCCCGGTACGGAAAACTGTTTTTT; cdr3_aa: CASSHSTQGARYGKLFF
j_call: TRBJ2-1; v_call: TRBV5-5; d_call: .; clone_size: few; cdr3_nt: TGTGCCAGCAGCTTCCGCTCGAGCACAAGCTCCTACAATGAGCAGTTCTTC; cdr3_aa: CASSFRSSTSSYNEQFF
j_call: TRBJ1-2; v_call: TRBV14; d_call: .; clone_size: .; cdr3_nt: TGTGCCAGCAGCCAAGAGATGGGTCGCCTGCTGCCCTTCGGCTACACCTTC; cdr3_aa: CASSQEMGRLLPFGYTF
j_call: TRBJ1-3; v_call: TRBV11-2; d_call: .; clone_size: .; cdr3_nt: TGTGCCAGCAGCTTAGTTGGAAACACCATATATTTT; cdr3_aa: CASSLVGNTIYF
j_call: TRBJ1-2; v_call: TRBV4-1; d_call: .; clone_size: .; cdr3_nt: TGCGCCAGCAGCCAATTCAGATCGAGTCGGGTGGCAGGGTATGGCTACACCTTC; cdr3_aa: CASSQFRSSRVAGYGYTF
j_call: TRBJ1-5; v_call: TRBV19; d_call: .; clone_size: .; cdr3_nt: TGTGCCAGTAGTATTGCTGGTAACGATCAGCCCCAGCATTTT; cdr3_aa: CASSIAGNDQPQHF
j_call: TRBJ2-4; v_call: TRBV6-5; d_call: TRBD1; clone_size: .; cdr3_nt: TGTGCCAGCAGTTACTCGAGGGACAGAGTTCAGTACTTC; cdr3_aa: CASSYSRDRVQYF
j_call: TRBJ2-6; v_call: TRBV5-1; d_call: TRBD2; clone_size: .; cdr3_nt: TGCGCCAGCAGCTTCGACCCCATCGGCGGGGGTGGGGCCAACGTCCTGACTTTC; cdr3_aa: CASSFDPIGGGGANVLTF
j_call: TRBJ2-3; v_call: TRBV28; d_call: .; clone_size: .; cdr3_nt: TGTGCCAGCAGCTGGGAGACGTACCGCCGCACAGATACGCAGTATTTT; cdr3_aa: CASSWETYRRTDTQYF
j_call: TRBJ2-3; v_call: TRBV4-2; d_call: TRBD2; clone_size: .; cdr3_nt: TGTGCCAGCAGCCAGCCTAGCGGGGACACAGATACGCAGTATTTT; cdr3_aa: CASSQPSGDTDTQYF
j_call: TRBJ2-1; v_call: TRBV5-1; d_call: TRBD2; clone_size: .; cdr3_nt: TGCGCCAGCAGGCCGACTAGCGGACCCTACAATGAGCAGTTCTTC; cdr3_aa: CASRPTSGPYNEQFF
j_call: TRBJ1-2; v_call: TRBV28; d_call: TRBD1; clone_size: .; cdr3_nt: TGTGCCAGCAGGGGGGACAGGGTGAGAGGATATAACTATGGCTACACCTTC; cdr3_aa: CASRGDRVRGYNYGYTF
j_call: TRBJ1-2; v_call: TRBV4-1; d_call: .; clone_size: .; cdr3_nt: TGCGCCAGCAGCCAAGGCAGGGGACAACGGCGGACTGGCTACACCTTC; cdr3_aa: CASSQGRGQRRTGYTF
j_call: TRBJ2-5; v_call: TRBV5-1; d_call: .; clone_size: .; cdr3_nt: TGCGCCAGCAGCTTGGGACCCCCCCAAGAGACCCAGTACTTC; cdr3_aa: CASSLGPPQETQYF
j_call: TRBJ2-1; v_call: TRBV6-6; d_call: .; clone_size: .; cdr3_nt: TGTGCCAGCAGTTTTACCAATGAGCAGTTCTTC; cdr3_aa: CASSFTNEQFF
j_call: TRBJ2-6; v_call: TRBV19; d_call: .; clone_size: .; cdr3_nt: TGTGCCAGCCGGGGGCGGGAGGCCAACGTCCTGACTTTC; cdr3_aa: CASRGREANVLTF
j_call: TRBJ2-5; v_call: TRBV7-9; d_call: .; clone_size: once; cdr3_nt: TGTGCCAGCAGCTTATCGGGACAAGAGACCCAGTACTTC; cdr3_aa: CASSLSGQETQYF
j_call: TRBJ2-1; v_call: TRBV7-2; d_call: TRBD2; clone_size: .; cdr3_nt: TGTGCCAGCAGCGCGGGACTAGCGGGGAACAATGAGCAGTTCTTC; cdr3_aa: CASSAGLAGNNEQFF
j_call: TRBJ1-1; v_call: TRBV28; d_call: .; clone_size: .; cdr3_nt: TGTGCCAGCAGGCTCCCTTATCGCGAGACTGAAGCTTTCTTT; cdr3_aa: CASRLPYRETEAFF
j_call: TRBJ1-6; v_call: TRBV7-2; d_call: .; clone_size: .; cdr3_nt: TGTGCCAGCAGCTTAGTCGTTAGGGTAGGATCACCCCTCCACTTT; cdr3_aa: CASSLVVRVGSPLHF
j_call: TRBJ1-2; v_call: TRBV6-6; d_call: TRBD1; clone_size: .; cdr3_nt: TGTGCCAGCAGTTACTCACAGGGGGCCGGTGGCTACACCTTC; cdr3_aa: CASSYSQGAGGYTF
j_call: TRBJ2-3; v_call: TRBV6-4; d_call: TRBD2; clone_size: .; cdr3_nt: TGTGCCAGCAGTGAAGGCCTAGCGGGGGGGCAAGATACGCAGTATTTT; cdr3_aa: CASSEGLAGGQDTQYF
j_call: TRBJ1-5; v_call: TRBV6-1; d_call: .; clone_size: .; cdr3_nt: TGTGCCAGCAATGGGGGAGGATTCGAGGGTCAGCCCCAGCATTTT; cdr3_aa: CASNGGGFEGQPQHF
j_call: TRBJ1-2; v_call: TRBV6-1; d_call: .; clone_size: .; cdr3_nt: TGTGCCAGCAGTGAAGGCCGACTCCTCGACTACACCTTC; cdr3_aa: CASSEGRLLDYTF
j_call: TRBJ2-7; v_call: TRBV7-2; d_call: .; clone_size: .; cdr3_nt: TGTGCCAGCAGCTTAGTAGTCGGGGCCGACTACGAGCAGTACTTC; cdr3_aa: CASSLVVGADYEQYF
j_call: TRBJ2-3; v_call: TRBV11-3; d_call: .; clone_size: .; cdr3_nt: TGTGCCAGCAGCAACCCCCCCGACGAGCAGGGCACAGATACGCAGTATTTT; cdr3_aa: CASSNPPDEQGTDTQYF
j_call: TRBJ1-1; v_call: TRBV2; d_call: TRBD1; clone_size: .; cdr3_nt: TGTGCCAGCAGTGAAGGCCTCGCCAGGGGGGGCACTGAAGCTTTCTTT; cdr3_aa: CASSEGLARGGTEAFF
j_call: TRBJ2-2; v_call: TRBV5-1; d_call: .; clone_size: .; cdr3_nt: TGCGCCAGCAGCCCTACCGGGACACTGAACACCGGGGAGCTGTTTTTT; cdr3_aa: CASSPTGTLNTGELFF
j_call: TRBJ1-1; v_call: TRBV5-4; d_call: .; clone_size: .; cdr3_nt: TGTGCCAGCAGCCCTGGGGTTACGGGCACTGAAGCTTTCTTT; cdr3_aa: CASSPGVTGTEAFF
j_call: TRBJ1-1; v_call: TRBV5-4; d_call: TRBD1; clone_size: .; cdr3_nt: TGTGCCAGCAGCGCGATCCGGGACAGGATTCTACTTGGGATGGGGACTGAAGCTTTCTTT; cdr3_aa: CASSAIRDRILLGMGTEAFF
j_call: TRBJ2-1; v_call: TRBV7-9; d_call: .; clone_size: .; cdr3_nt: TGTGCCAGCATCAATAGAACGGGCCCATGGCAGTTCTTC; cdr3_aa: CASINRTGPWQFF
j_call: TRBJ1-5; v_call: TRBV19; d_call: .; clone_size: .; cdr3_nt: TGTGCCAGTAGTTTCCTGTGGCGGGAAGGAGGCAATCAGCCCCAGCATTTT; cdr3_aa: CASSFLWREGGNQPQHF
j_call: TRBJ2-5; v_call: TRBV29-1; d_call: TRBD2; clone_size: .; cdr3_nt: TGCAGCGTTGGGCTTGGGACTAGCGGGGTCTCGGGGACCCAGTACTTC; cdr3_aa: CSVGLGTSGVSGTQYF
j_call: TRBJ1-1; v_call: TRBV7-3; d_call: .; clone_size: .; cdr3_nt: TGTGCCAGCAGCTTAATAGGGGGAACTGAAGCTTTCTTT; cdr3_aa: CASSLIGGTEAFF
j_call: TRBJ2-1; v_call: TRBV28; d_call: .; clone_size: .; cdr3_nt: TGTGCCAGCAGTTCTGCGGGGAGGTCCTACAATGAGCAGTTCTTC; cdr3_aa: CASSSAGRSYNEQFF
j_call: TRBJ1-2; v_call: TRBV6-6; d_call: TRBD1; clone_size: .; cdr3_nt: TGTGCCAGCAGCCGCCCGGGACAGAACTATGGCTACACCTTC; cdr3_aa: CASSRPGQNYGYTF
j_call: TRBJ2-5; v_call: TRBV28; d_call: .; clone_size: few; cdr3_nt: TGTGCCAGCAGTTTTCGGTCGGTTCGGGGGGAGACCCAGTACTTC; cdr3_aa: CASSFRSVRGETQYF
j_call: TRBJ2-7; v_call: TRBV7-2; d_call: TRBD1; clone_size: .; cdr3_nt: TGTGCCAGCAGCTCAGGGGGCGCCTCCTACGAGCAGTACTTC; cdr3_aa: CASSSGGASYEQYF
j_call: TRBJ2-1; v_call: TRBV19; d_call: .; clone_size: .; cdr3_nt: TGTGCCAGTAGTTCCATTGATACCGGGGGCAATGAGCAGTTCTTC; cdr3_aa: CASSSIDTGGNEQFF